This note documents a single T cell receptor beta chain sequence. This CDR3 contains 18 residues. Trimming took off 4 bases at V and 2 bases at J, with 22 bases between the two ends. The germline CDR1 and CDR2 sequences are SNHLY and FYNNEI. Clones were sequenced by immunoSEQ multiplex PCR, and TCRdb holds only the in-frame ones, with some missing. The data hold under 250,000 clones, with about nine tenths observed a single time. This sample is part of a study of cytomegalovirus exposure and HLA in healthy donors. The receptor was derived from a woman aged 18-29 years in good health and CMV-seropositive. The V gene is TRBV2, the J gene TRBJ2-3; D unresolved. The specimen sequenced was PBMCs. The CDR3 loop reads CASSGLPRQVHDTDTQYF. The CDR3 bases are TGTGCCAGCAGTGGTCTGCCCAGGCAGGTCCATGACACAGATACGCAGTATTTT. Using reference TRBV2 and TRBJ2-3 for the parts outside the CDR3, the full variable domain is EPEVTQTPSHQVTQMGQEVILRCVPISNHLYFYWYRQILGQKVEFLVSFYNNEISEKSEIFDDQFSVERPDGSNFTLKIRSTKLEDSAMYFCASSGLPRQVHDTDTQYFGPGTRLTVL.